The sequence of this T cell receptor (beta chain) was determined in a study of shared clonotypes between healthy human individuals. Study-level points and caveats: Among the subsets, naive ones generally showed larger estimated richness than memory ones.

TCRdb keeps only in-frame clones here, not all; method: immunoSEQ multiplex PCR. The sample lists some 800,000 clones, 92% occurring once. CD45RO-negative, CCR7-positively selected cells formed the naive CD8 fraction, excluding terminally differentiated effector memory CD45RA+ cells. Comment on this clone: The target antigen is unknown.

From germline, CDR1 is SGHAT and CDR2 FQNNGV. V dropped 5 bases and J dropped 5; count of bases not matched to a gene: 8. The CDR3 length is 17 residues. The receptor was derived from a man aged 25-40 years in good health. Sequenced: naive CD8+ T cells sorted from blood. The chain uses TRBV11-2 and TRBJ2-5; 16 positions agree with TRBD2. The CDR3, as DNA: TGTGCCAGCAGCCTGGGGACTAGCGGGAGGGCCGTGGAGACCCAGTACTTC. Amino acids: CASSLGTSGRAVETQYF.